This T cell receptor (beta chain) was retrieved from a study of blood T cell repertoires in COVID-19 (dated by TCRdb to 2020 to 2021). Looking at the study overall: Samples covering the acute and convalescent phases of COVID-19 were provided by collaborators in the United States, Italy and Spain. The dataset comprised deeply sampled blood TCRbeta repertoires from subjects exposed to, actively infected with, or recovered from COVID-19. A de-identified subject ID, COVID-19 status, age in years and sex were almost always included in the sample metadata. The samples were drawn from the first 160 participants of the ongoing ImmuneRACE study and from some 1,300 subjects provided by 6 global collaborators. The repertoires were released in a freely available public database intended as a resource for research on the immune response to SARS-CoV-2. HLA class I and class II types, where available, came from metadata supplied by the sample provider rather than from assay-based typing. The prospective study material was composed of cDNA or gDNA derived from T cells, B-cell-depleted T cells, or PBMCs. General conclusions and limits of the study: The quantity of clinical and demographic metadata differed by source and by participant and was supplied without curation.

CDR1 and CDR2 (SGHDT, YYEEEE) derive from the germline V gene. Measured from the cysteine to the phenylalanine, the CDR3 is 14 residues long. The sequence is cut down to CDR3 DNA, 42 bases in frame from base 1. Germline trimming: 3 bases from V, 8 bases from J; junction bases outside gene matches: 8. Whole blood was collected in K2EDTA tubes by collaborating institutions according to the institutions' own protocols. For TCRbeta analysis, collaborator samples were shipped as frozen whole blood, as isolated PBMCs, or as DNA extracted from either sample type. On this clone itself: Its antigen remains unidentified. Base qualities are not recorded, but no much larger clone differs from it by a single base.

The immunoSEQ Assay, a bias-controlled multiplex PCR, was used to amplify TCRbeta CDR3 regions from genomic DNA. The paper's processing steps were these. Within the assay, amplification of reference gene primers was used to estimate how many nucleated cells each sample contained. To quantify the absolute abundance of each unique TCRbeta CDR3 rearrangement, sequence reads were collapsed and filtered. For each sample, productive Simpson clonality was calculated as the square root of Simpson's diversity index across productive rearrangements. TCRdb provides this immuneACCESS table in a form limited to in-frame rearrangements. Some clones are lacking; in checked studies, under half of them reflect an unresolved V gene, and why the rest are absent is not known. D and trimming come from the DNA, and the V and J calls and clone size come from that table. The sample yields a few hundred thousand clones; approximately 82% were counted once. The top ten constitute roughly 3.1% of the sample.

This clonotype originated in a woman aged 18-29 years with acute or convalescent COVID-19. The sequence links TRBV5-6 to TRBJ1-5; 7 nucleotides in the junction match TRBD1. Sequenced input: peripheral blood. The nucleotides read TGTGCCAGCAGCTCTCGACAGGGCGGAGAGCCCCAGCATTTT. It encodes CASSSRQGGEPQHF. Beyond the CDR3, the reference TRBV5-6 and TRBJ1-5 genes provide the residues; the full variable domain reads: DAGVTQSPTHLIKTRGQQVTLRCSPKSGHDTVSWYQQALGQGPQFIFQYYEEEERQRGNFPDRFSGHQFPNYSSELNVNALLLGDSALYLCASSSRQGGEPQHFGDGTRLSIL.